Listed below are T cell receptor beta chains from one sample, sequenced in a study of cytomegalovirus exposure and HLA in healthy donors. Clones were read by immunoSEQ multiplex PCR, and TCRdb kept only the in-frame ones, dropping some. The sample has about 140,000 clones; the top ten hold 2% to 3%. Sample: PBMCs. The receptors here all came from a man aged 40-49 years in good health and CMV-seronegative. CDR3s include the opening cysteine and the closing phenylalanine or tryptophan. A D gene is named only where the DNA matches it firmly.

cdr3_nt | cdr3_aa | v_call | cdr3_length | d_call | j_call
TGTGCCAGCAGCCGAGGGACAGGAGCTAACTATGGCTACACCTTC | CASSRGTGANYGYTF | TRBV7-2 | 15 | TRBD1 | TRBJ1-2
TGTGCCAGCAGTATCCAGGGGGTTGGGAACGAGCAGTACTTC | CASSIQGVGNEQYF | TRBV6-6 | 14 | TRBD1 | TRBJ2-7
TGTGCCAGCAGCGTAGACAGAGGGAGCACCGGGGAGCTGTTTTTT | CASSVDRGSTGELFF | TRBV9 | 15 | - | TRBJ2-2
TGTGCCAGCAGCCAGACACTAGCGGGAGCCTACGAGCAGTACTTC | CASSQTLAGAYEQYF | TRBV7-2 | 15 | TRBD2 | TRBJ2-7
TGTGCCAGCAGTCCGGGGACAGGGCTCACTGAAGCTTTCTTT | CASSPGTGLTEAFF | TRBV6-5 | 14 | TRBD1 | TRBJ1-1
TGCGCCAGCAGTTCTAGCGGGGGGGGCACCAGCACAGATACGCAGTATTTT | CASSSSGGGTSTDTQYF | TRBV5-1 | 17 | TRBD2 | TRBJ2-3
TGTGCCAGCAGCTTCGGACAGGGGAACCAAGAGACCCAGTACTTC | CASSFGQGNQETQYF | TRBV7-3 | 15 | TRBD1 | TRBJ2-5
TGCGCCAGCAGCCAAGTTGGCAAATCGAACACCGGGGAGCTGTTTTTT | CASSQVGKSNTGELFF | TRBV4-3 | 16 | - | TRBJ2-2
TGTGCCAGCAGTACGGGGGTAGAGACCCAGTACTTC | CASSTGVETQYF | TRBV6-5 | 12 | - | TRBJ2-5
TGTGCCAGCAGTCCCCGGGGAAACGAGCAGTACTTC | CASSPRGNEQYF | TRBV6-5 | 12 | - | TRBJ2-7
TGTGCCAGCAGTCTCGTTCTTCATACAGGGGTTAACACTGAAGCTTTCTTT | CASSLVLHTGVNTEAFF | TRBV28 | 17 | TRBD1 | TRBJ1-1
TGTGCCAGCAGTGACTCCGGGGAGCTGTTTTTT | CASSDSGELFF | TRBV2 | 11 | - | TRBJ2-2
TGTGCCAGCAGTTTATCGTTCCGGGATAGATGGAATCAGCCCCAGCATTTT | CASSLSFRDRWNQPQHF | TRBV27 | 17 | - | TRBJ1-5
TGTGCCACCAGCAGAGCCCCGACAGGGGAGGGCTACACCTTC | CATSRAPTGEGYTF | TRBV15 | 14 | TRBD1 | TRBJ1-2
TGCGCCAGCAGCCAAAAGGGACAGGTCAACTCCTACGAGCAGTACTTC | CASSQKGQVNSYEQYF | TRBV4-1 | 16 | TRBD1 | TRBJ2-7
TGTGCCAGCAGCGCCGATCCTGGGGCTAGGTGGGCTTTCTTT | CASSADPGARWAFF | TRBV6-1 | 14 | - | TRBJ1-1
TGTGCCAGCAGCTTACTAGCGGGGGGCCTCTACGAGCAGTACTTC | CASSLLAGGLYEQYF | TRBV11-2 | 15 | TRBD2 | TRBJ2-7
TGTGCCAGCACCGTAATAAGCACAGATACGCAGTATTTT | CASTVISTDTQYF | TRBV9 | 13 | - | TRBJ2-3
TGTGCCAGCAGGACTAGCGGGGTGACCGGGGAGCTGTTTTTT | CASRTSGVTGELFF | TRBV6-5 | 14 | TRBD2 | TRBJ2-2
TGTGCCAGCAGTTACTGGCGGCACCAAGAGACCCAGTACTTC | CASSYWRHQETQYF | TRBV6-5 | 14 | - | TRBJ2-5
TGTGCCAGCGGGGGGTGGGGCACCGCGAACACCGGGGAGCTGTTTTTT | CASGGWGTANTGELFF | TRBV27 | 16 | - | TRBJ2-2
TGTGCCAGCAGCTTGGCCGGAGCGACAGTCGGCTACAATGAGCAGTTCTTC | CASSLAGATVGYNEQFF | TRBV5-6 | 17 | - | TRBJ2-1
TGTGCCAGCAGCTTTTTAGACAGCTTTCCACCACTAGATACGCAGTATTTT | CASSFLDSFPPLDTQYF | TRBV7-2 | 17 | - | TRBJ2-3
TGTGCCAGCAGCCAAGTCCTCGTGGGGGGAAATTCACCCCTCCACTTT | CASSQVLVGGNSPLHF | TRBV4-2 | 16 | - | TRBJ1-6
TGTGCCAGCAGCTTAAAGGGGGCGGGAGAGACCCAGTACTTC | CASSLKGAGETQYF | TRBV7-2 | 14 | TRBD1 | TRBJ2-5
TGTGCCAGCAGCTTTGACAGGGGAGAGGGAAACACCATATATTTT | CASSFDRGEGNTIYF | TRBV5-4 | 15 | TRBD1 | TRBJ1-3
TGTGCCAGCAGCGCTACCGGGATCCCTACAGATACGCAGTATTTT | CASSATGIPTDTQYF | TRBV5-4 | 15 | - | TRBJ2-3
TGTGCCATCAGTACGACCCGACAGATCCAAGAGACCCAGTACTTC | CAISTTRQIQETQYF | TRBV10-3 | 15 | - | TRBJ2-5
TGTGCCAGCTCTCGCGCAGATACGCAGTATTTT | CASSRADTQYF | TRBV5-6 | 11 | - | TRBJ2-3
TGTGCCAGCAGCCCTTATGGTCCGGGACAGGGATGGACCGGGGAGCTGTTTTTT | CASSPYGPGQGWTGELFF | TRBV11-2 | 18 | TRBD1 | TRBJ2-2
TGTGCCAGCAGCCAAGCCAGGGGACAAGGGGGCCCAGTCAACACCGGGGAGCTGTTTTTT | CASSQARGQGGPVNTGELFF | TRBV14 | 20 | TRBD1 | TRBJ2-2
TGTGCCAGCAGCCCGCGGGGACAGACTGGAAACACCATATATTTT | CASSPRGQTGNTIYF | TRBV7-9 | 15 | TRBD1 | TRBJ1-3
TGTGCCAGCAGCCTCTGGACGGGAAATTCACCCCTCCACTTT | CASSLWTGNSPLHF | TRBV6-5 | 14 | - | TRBJ1-6
TGTGCCAGCAGTACTGAAGCGGGGGTGAGCACAGATACGCAGTATTTT | CASSTEAGVSTDTQYF | TRBV6-4 | 16 | TRBD2 | TRBJ2-3
TGTGCCAGCAGCAAAGGGGACAGGGAATATGGCTACACCTTC | CASSKGDREYGYTF | TRBV4-2 | 14 | TRBD1 | TRBJ1-2
TGTGCCAGCAGCCGCGGGGGTGCGGGGAAGAAGGCCGGGGAGCTGTTTTTT | CASSRGGAGKKAGELFF | TRBV5-4 | 17 | TRBD2 | TRBJ2-2
TGTGCCAGCAGTCCGTACTGGGACAGCTTGAACACTGAAGCTTTCTTT | CASSPYWDSLNTEAFF | TRBV27 | 16 | TRBD1 | TRBJ1-1
TGTGCCACCAGGGGGTCACGGGGTCAGTCTAACTATGGCTACACCTTC | CATRGSRGQSNYGYTF | TRBV15 | 16 | - | TRBJ1-2
TGCGCCAGCAGCCTACAACAGGGAGCGAACACTGAAGCTTTCTTT | CASSLQQGANTEAFF | TRBV5-1 | 15 | - | TRBJ1-1
TGTGCCAGCAGCGTAGCTTTCGCAGATACGCAGTATTTT | CASSVAFADTQYF | TRBV9 | 13 | - | TRBJ2-3
TGTGCCAGTAGTATAGGGACAGGCTACGAGCAGTACTTC | CASSIGTGYEQYF | TRBV19 | 13 | TRBD1 | TRBJ2-7
TGTGCCAGCAGCTTGGGACAGGGGGCGCTTGGGGCCAACGTCCTGACTTTC | CASSLGQGALGANVLTF | TRBV5-5 | 17 | TRBD1 | TRBJ2-6
TGTGCCAGCAGTCCACAGGGCTCTGGGGCCAACGTCCTGACTTTC | CASSPQGSGANVLTF | TRBV6-5 | 15 | - | TRBJ2-6
TGCGCCAGCAGCTACGGACTAGCCTACGAGCAGTACTTC | CASSYGLAYEQYF | TRBV5-1 | 13 | TRBD2 | TRBJ2-7
TGTGCCAGCAGTTCCCCGACAGGGGATAATTCACCCCTCCACTTT | CASSSPTGDNSPLHF | TRBV28 | 15 | TRBD1 | TRBJ1-6
TGTGCCAGCGTCCGGGACAGGGAGACAGATACGCAGTATTTT | CASVRDRETDTQYF | TRBV6-1 | 14 | TRBD1 | TRBJ2-3
TGTGCCAGCAGCTTAAGGGGTTCCCACGAGCAGTACTTC | CASSLRGSHEQYF | TRBV11-3 | 13 | - | TRBJ2-7